The present entry profiles one T cell receptor beta chain with its context. The record originates from a study of CD4 and CD8 cells across lung adenocarcinoma regions. TCRdb reanalysed the PCR reads using MiXCR and keeps one entry per CDR3 protein. The data contain about 10,000 distinct CDR3 sequences, 35% to 50% of them singletons. Samples came from patients with localized non-small cell lung adenocarcinoma. V dropped 7 bases and J dropped 0 bases, with 10 bases sitting between them. The CDR3 extends over 13 amino acids. Germline lookup yields CDR1 MNHNS and CDR2 SASEGT. The sequenced sample consisted of CD4+ T cells from the margin of a lung tumor. The chain combines TRBV6-1 with TRBJ2-7; the D call may be TRBD1 or TRBD2 (5 bases each). This receptor was obtained from a female donor with lung adenocarcinoma. The CD4 and CD8 labels of this study may be unreliable. DNA for the CDR3: TGTGCCAGCACCCGGGACCTCTCCTACGAGCAGTACTTC. Protein: CASTRDLSYEQYF.